Below are 32 T cell receptor beta chains sequenced from a single sample in a study of T cells in localized non-small cell lung cancer. Some clones are missing from TCRdb's copy, which holds only in-frame ones; the method was immunoSEQ multiplex PCR. This table has tens of thousands of clones, approximately 92% appearing once. The source material was peripheral blood mononuclear cells, sampled before any cancer treatment. These receptor sequences come from a woman aged 40-70 years with stage III lung adenocarcinoma.

The chain links TRBV7-2 to TRBJ2-1; D gene unclear. The CDR3 extends over 16 amino acids. CDR1 is SGHTA, CDR2 FQGNSA, per germline. The germline V and J ends were trimmed by 1 base and 1 base, with 11 bases remaining between them. CDR3 in amino acids: CASSLGAGLSYNEQFF. CDR3 DNA sequence: TGTGCCAGCAGCTTAGGCGCAGGCCTATCCTACAATGAGCAGTTCTTC.

The chain has TRBV19 and TRBJ2-4; possible D gene TRBD1, 5 bases. V lost 3 bases and J lost 6, with 12 bases in between. The germline gives CDR1 LNHDA, CDR2 SQIVND (reference sequence). The CDR3 contains 14 residues. In DNA, the CDR3 is TGTGCCAGTAGTATCCAGGGTCGTGCAAACATTCAGTACTTC. Its protein product is CASSIQGRANIQYF.

The chain links TRBV2 to TRBJ2-5; D remains ambiguous. In germline, CDR1 is SNHLY, CDR2 FYNNEI. The CDR3 totals 13 residues. Trimming took off 2 bases at V and 4 bases at J, with 8 bases between the two ends. DNA of the CDR3: TGTGCCAGCAGTGAATTGGAACTAGAGACCCAGTACTTC. Protein: CASSELELETQYF.

The rearrangement links TRBV28 to TRBJ1-2, with D unclear. Deletions cut 6 bases from V and 3 bases from J, with 8 bases between. This CDR3 is 12 amino acids long. Germline V gene sequence: CDR1 MDHEN, CDR2 SYDVKM. CDR3: CASRTEHYGYTF. The CDR3 DNA reads TGTGCCAGCAGAACGGAGCACTATGGCTACACCTTC.

This chain uses TRBV28 with TRBJ2-7, with 10 bases lining up with TRBD2. The CDR3 runs 14 residues. Germline values: CDR1 MDHEN, CDR2 SYDVKM. V trimming: 8 bases; J trimming: 1 base; junction bases outside the gene matches: 5. The chain's CDR3 is CASGKTSGSYEQYF. The CDR3, as DNA: TGTGCCAGCGGAAAGACTAGCGGGTCCTACGAGCAGTACTTC.

V is TRBV6-6 and J is TRBJ1-1; D gene uncertain. The length of the CDR3 is 13 residues. Between the trimmed V and J ends, which lost 5 bases and 1 base, there was a span of 8 bases. Germline V gene data show CDR1 as MNHNY and CDR2 as SVGAGI (reference sequence). The CDR3 protein is CASSLGSNTEAFF. In DNA form, the CDR3 reads TGTGCCAGCAGTCTGGGCTCGAACACTGAAGCTTTCTTT.

The chain combines TRBV6-4 with TRBJ2-1, with TRBD2 matching 7 bases. The V gene's germline CDR1 is MRHNA and CDR2 SNTAGT. V trimming: 5 bases; J trimming: 7 bases; junction bases outside the gene matches: 14. The CDR3 is 16 residues long. Here the CDR3 DNA reads TGTGCCAGCAGTTTCACGGGAGGATCCCCGGTAAATGAGCAGTTCTTC. It specifies CASSFTGGSPVNEQFF.

The chain links TRBV11-3 to TRBJ2-5, with a tentative D call TRBD2 (6 bases). Deletions cut 0 bases from V and 2 bases from J, with 7 bases between. The CDR3 consists of 14 residues. Germline V lookup: CDR1 SGHNT, CDR2 YENEEA. CDR3 sequence (DNA): TGTGCCAGCAGCTTAGACGGGAGACAAGAGACCCAGTACTTC. Encoded protein: CASSLDGRQETQYF. Together with reference TRBV11-3 and TRBJ2-5, the CDR3 gives the full variable domain: EAGVVQSPRYKIIEKKQPVAFWCNPISGHNTLYWYLQNLGQGPELLIRYENEEAVDDSQLPKDRFSAERLKGVDSTLKIQPAELGDSAVYLCASSLDGRQETQYFGPGTRLLVL.

The rearrangement uses TRBV28 and TRBJ2-2; 10 nucleotides agree with TRBD2. CDR3 length: 15 amino acids. V dropped 5 bases and J dropped 2; count of bases not matched to a gene: 2. CDR1 MDHEN and CDR2 SYDVKM come from the germline V gene. DNA of the CDR3: TGTGCCAGCAGTCGGACTAGCGGAAACACCGGGGAGCTGTTTTTT. It yields the protein CASSRTSGNTGELFF.

J is TRBJ1-2 and V is TRBV7-8, with no clear D. Germline CDR1 and CDR2: SGHVS and FQNEAQ. The CDR3 length is 13 residues. V was pared by 4 bases and J by 3 bases, with 9 bases between. CDR3 sequence reads: CASSSDVYYGYTF. CDR3 coding DNA: TGTGCCAGCAGCTCCGACGTATACTATGGCTACACCTTC.

V gene TRBV28 combines with J gene TRBJ2-7, with 7 nucleotides matching TRBD1. This CDR3 is 13 amino acids long. The J segment lost 2 bases and the V segment lost 7 bases, leaving 5 bases of the junction unmatched. Germline loops: CDR1 MDHEN, CDR2 SYDVKM. The CDR3 sequence: CASKKQGAYEQYF. CDR3 coding DNA: TGTGCCAGCAAGAAGCAGGGGGCCTACGAGCAGTACTTC.

CDR3 residues: CASSYPTKGETQYF. In nucleotides, the CDR3 is TGTGCCAGCAGCTACCCTACCAAGGGGGAGACCCAGTACTTC. This chain connects TRBV7-8 to TRBJ2-5; possibly TRBD1 for D (5 bases). Trimming shortened V by 4 bases and J by 5 bases, and 14 bases separated the two germline ends. The CDR3 runs 14 residues. Germline V gene sequence: CDR1 SGHVS, CDR2 FQNEAQ.

The rearrangement links TRBV7-7 to TRBJ2-5; D perhaps matches TRBD1 (7 bases). CDR1 SSHAT and CDR2 FNYEAQ come from the germline V gene (reference sequence). There are 14 residues in the CDR3. Trimming pared 4 bases from V and 1 base from J, leaving 10 bases between. The CDR3 loop reads CASSYQGGQETQYF. The CDR3 DNA sequence: TGTGCCAGCAGCTACCAGGGGGGCCAAGAGACCCAGTACTTC.

The rearrangement uses TRBV18 and TRBJ2-1; D may be TRBD2 (6 bases). The CDR3 has 15 amino acids. The V and J ends lost 2 bases and 2 bases respectively, with 10 bases between them. Germline CDR1 reads KGHSH; CDR2 reads LQKENI. This CDR3 is CASSPVSGTYNEQFF. In nucleotides, the CDR3 is TGTGCCAGCTCACCAGTTAGCGGCACCTACAATGAGCAGTTCTTC.

V and J are TRBV10-3 and TRBJ2-7, with D perhaps matching TRBD1 or TRBD2 (5 bases each). The V gene lost 4 bases and the J gene lost 7 bases, with 20 bases spanning the gap. CDR3 length: 15 residues. Per the germline V gene, CDR1 is ENHRY and CDR2 is SYGVKD. CDR3 protein: CAISGTGDNTGEQYF. CDR3 sequence (DNA): TGTGCCATCAGTGGAACAGGTGACAATACGGGGGAGCAGTACTTC.

This chain uses TRBV6-5 with TRBJ1-1; no firm D call. Trimming removed 6 bases from V and 1 base from J, with 9 bases in between. Germline values: CDR1 MNHEY, CDR2 SVGAGI. The CDR3 has 13 residues. The CDR3 spells CASSPGGNTEAFF. CDR3 in DNA: TGTGCCAGCAGCCCGGGTGGGAACACTGAAGCTTTCTTT.

This chain connects TRBV5-8 to TRBJ1-2; 7 nucleotides line up with TRBD1. The germline gives CDR1 SGHTS, CDR2 YDEGEE. The CDR3 consists of 13 residues. The V and J ends lost 4 bases and 2 bases, in that order; junction bases with no gene match: 2. CDR3 bases: TGTGCCAGCAGCATCAGGGGGAACTATGGCTACACCTTC. Translating gives CASSIRGNYGYTF.

This chain connects TRBV5-1 to TRBJ2-3, with 8 bases matching TRBD2. The CDR3 totals 15 residues. With 1 base clipped from V and 1 base from J, the junction kept 2 bases outside the gene matches. Germline CDR1 reads SGHRS; CDR2 reads YFSETQ. CDR3 in DNA: TGCGCCAGCAGCTTGTACGGGAGGGGCACAGATACGCAGTATTTT. This translates into CASSLYGRGTDTQYF.

The chain joins TRBV11-2 to TRBJ2-7; TRBD2 matches at 10 bases. Germline trimming cut 1 base from V and 8 bases from J; bases unmatched to any gene: 8. The V gene's germline CDR1 is SGHAT and CDR2 FQNNGV. This CDR3 is built from 15 residues. CDR3 residues: CASSLGTSGVRKQYF. In DNA, the CDR3 is TGTGCCAGCAGCTTAGGTACTAGCGGGGTACGCAAGCAGTACTTC.

The genes are TRBV5-5 and TRBJ2-3; D not certain. V was pared by 3 bases and J by 0 bases, with 5 bases between. The CDR3 spans 13 residues. Germline-derived CDR1 and CDR2 are SGHKS and YYEKEE (reference sequence). CDR3 sequence reads: CASSWSSTDTQYF. CDR3 nucleotide sequence: TGTGCCAGCAGCTGGAGTAGCACAGATACGCAGTATTTT.

This clone has a single count. J is TRBJ1-5 and V is TRBV5-8; no clear D gene. CDR3 length: 14 residues. Germline-derived CDR1 and CDR2 are SGHTS and YDEGEE. The ends were cut back, 1 base at V and 9 bases at J, with 14 bases in the middle. The CDR3 coding sequence is TGTGCCAGCAGCTTGACGCAGACAATCACGCCCCAGCATTTT. Translation: CASSLTQTITPQHF.

This clone was counted between two and nine times. The V and J genes are TRBV4-2 and TRBJ1-4, with D perhaps TRBD1 (6 bases). V lost 0 bases and J 7 bases, leaving 21 bases between the germline ends. Per germline, CDR1 LGHNA and CDR2 YNFKEQ. This CDR3 region has 18 residues. The CDR3 loop reads CASSQEAQGQNSAEKLFF. DNA of the CDR3: TGTGCCAGCAGCCAAGAAGCGCAGGGACAAAACTCGGCTGAAAAACTGTTTTTT.

This chain joins TRBV5-5 and TRBJ2-1; 9 bases agree with TRBD1. The germline V gene encodes CDR1 SGHKS and CDR2 YYEKEE (reference sequence). The CDR3 consists of 15 residues. The J segment lost 7 bases and the V segment lost 0 bases, leaving 5 bases of the junction unmatched. In DNA, the CDR3 is TGTGCCAGCAGCTTGGGACAGGGGGAATGGAATGAGCAGTTCTTC. This gives the protein CASSLGQGEWNEQFF.

This sequence joins TRBV6-1 and TRBJ2-5; TRBD1 agrees at 8 bases. The CDR3 totals 13 residues. The germline V gene encodes CDR1 MNHNS and CDR2 SASEGT. The V and J ends lost 3 bases and 3 bases, in that order; junction bases with no gene match: 0. The CDR3 protein is CASSETGEETQYF. For the CDR3, the DNA is TGTGCCAGCAGTGAGACAGGGGAAGAGACCCAGTACTTC.

The CDR3 bases are TGTGCCAGCGGTGACAGGGGGATTAGCACAGATACGCAGTATTTT. Translating it yields CASGDRGISTDTQYF. The V call is TRBV7-2, the J call TRBJ2-3; 9 bases map to TRBD1. The CDR3 spans 15 residues. J gave up 0 bases and V 8 bases, and 6 bases lay outside the gene matches. Germline V gene data show CDR1 as SGHTA and CDR2 as FQGNSA.

The DNA for the CDR3 is TGTGCCAGCAGTTACCTGGCGGACACCGGGGAGCTGTTTTTT. This codes for CASSYLADTGELFF. The V call is TRBV6-5, the J call TRBJ2-2; D gene ambiguous. Between the trimmed V and J ends, which lost 2 bases and 3 bases, there was a span of 7 bases. Germline values: CDR1 MNHEY, CDR2 SVGAGI. The CDR3 is 14 residues long.

The gene calls are TRBV6-1 and TRBJ2-7; D remains unclear. CDR1 and CDR2 from the germline V gene are MNHNS and SASEGT. There are 11 residues in the CDR3. Trimming left V 5 bases short and J 2 bases short, with 4 bases between. CDR3 in DNA: TGTGCCAGCAGTTACGCCTACGAGCAGTACTTC. Its translation: CASSYAYEQYF.

V and J are TRBV7-2 and TRBJ1-1, with 9 nucleotides matching TRBD1. Germline V gene lookup returns CDR1 SGHTA and CDR2 FQGNSA. Trimming removed 5 bases from V and 4 bases from J; junction bases left unmatched: 5. CDR3 length: 14 amino acids. CDR3 amino acids: CASSLQGAATEAFF. The CDR3 nucleotides are TGTGCCAGCAGCCTACAGGGGGCGGCCACTGAAGCTTTCTTT.

This chain links TRBV4-2 with TRBJ1-5; tentatively, D is TRBD1 (5 bases). V was pared by 6 bases and J by 6 bases, with 21 bases between. The CDR3 is 16 amino acids. CDR1 and CDR2 (germline): LGHNA, YNFKEQ. As DNA, the CDR3 is TGTGCCAGCAGTTATGGGTCAGGGAAAGGTACTCAGCCCCAGCATTTT. This translates into CASSYGSGKGTQPQHF.

The CDR3 reads CASSQGQGASEQYF. The CDR3 DNA follows: TGTGCCAGCAGCCAGGGACAGGGGGCGAGCGAGCAGTACTTC. This rearrangement joins TRBV5-4 to TRBJ2-7, with 12 bases that match TRBD1. This CDR3 is 14 amino acids long. Trimming removed 4 bases from V and 6 bases from J; junction bases left unmatched: 5. Germline-derived CDR1 and CDR2 are SGHNT and YYREEE (reference sequence). Full variable domain (remainder filled in from reference TRBV5-4 and TRBJ2-7): ETGVTQSPTHLIKTRGQQVTLRCSSQSGHNTVSWYQQALGQGPQFIFQYYREEENGRGNFPPRFSGLQFPNYSSELNVNALELDDSALYLCASSQGQGASEQYFGPGTRLTVT.

V and J are TRBV4-1 and TRBJ2-2, with D possibly called TRBD1 or TRBD2 (6 bases each). The V end lost 0 bases, the J end lost 4 bases, and 18 bases lay between the germline ends. This CDR3 has 18 amino acids. The germline gives CDR1 MGHRA, CDR2 YSYEKL. CDR3 nucleotides: TGCGCCAGCAGCCAAGATCAATTCCGGGGGCGCGTCACCGGGGAGCTGTTTTTT. Translating it yields CASSQDQFRGRVTGELFF.

The chain recombines TRBV19 with TRBJ2-2; a possible D gene is TRBD2 (6 bases). This CDR3 is 13 amino acids long. Germline lookup yields CDR1 LNHDA and CDR2 SQIVND (reference sequence). The ends were cut back, 6 bases at V and 7 bases at J, with 12 bases in the middle. The CDR3 reads CASRGLRGGELFF. CDR3 nucleotides: TGTGCCAGTAGGGGACTTCGGGGCGGGGAGCTGTTTTTT.